This is a list of T cell receptor beta chains from one sample in a study of blood T cell repertoires in COVID-19. Assay used: immunoSEQ multiplex PCR; TCRdb lists only in-frame clones, some missing. The sample has 100,000 or so clones, about 85% seen once. The source material was peripheral blood. The receptors were gathered from a man over 45 with active or convalescent COVID-19. CDR3s include the opening cysteine and the closing phenylalanine or tryptophan. The D gene is left open where the match is weak. Clone size, where shown, is once, few, many, or a class for clones that have expanded.

V gene	J gene	clone size	D gene	CDR3 length	CDR3 protein	CDR3 DNA
TRBV5-1	TRBJ2-1	.	TRBD1	15	CASSPTGTGAYEQFF	TGCGCCAGCAGCCCAACCGGGACAGGGGCTTATGAGCAGTTCTTC
TRBV27	TRBJ2-2	.	.	14	CASSTRGGTGELFF	TGTGCCAGCAGTACCAGGGGCGGCACCGGGGAGCTGTTTTTT
TRBV5-1	TRBJ2-7	.	.	14	CASSLGRGYSEQYF	TGCGCCAGCAGCTTGGGCAGGGGCTACTCCGAGCAGTACTTC
TRBV27	TRBJ2-3	.	TRBD1	15	CASSRPGQGPDTQYF	TGTGCCAGCAGTAGACCGGGACAGGGGCCAGATACGCAGTATTTT
TRBV27	TRBJ1-2	.	TRBD1	15	CASGVSGQGFDGYTF	TGTGCCAGCGGGGTTTCAGGACAGGGGTTCGATGGCTACACCTTC
TRBV10-3	TRBJ2-2	many	.	15	CAISTSTGTIGELFF	TGTGCCATCAGTACCAGTACAGGGACTATCGGGGAGCTGTTTTTT
TRBV4-1	TRBJ1-2	.	.	14	CASSQDRVGYGYTF	TGCGCCAGCAGCCAAGACAGGGTAGGCTATGGCTACACCTTC
TRBV21-1	TRBJ1-3	.	.	19	CASTLQGAQITGTGNTIYF	TGTGCCAGCACCTTACAGGGGGCCCAAATTACTGGGACTGGAAACACCATATATTTT
TRBV7-3	TRBJ2-3	.	TRBD2	14	CASSRGLGSDTQYF	TGTGCCAGCAGTCGAGGACTAGGCTCAGATACGCAGTATTTT
TRBV5-4	TRBJ2-1	once	.	15	CASSRSSDSYNEQFF	TGTGCCAGCAGCCGTTCTAGCGACTCCTACAATGAGCAGTTCTTC
TRBV5-1	TRBJ1-2	few	.	15	CASSGGNREPYGYTF	TGCGCCAGCAGCGGCGGAAACAGGGAGCCCTATGGCTACACCTTC
TRBV11-2	TRBJ1-6	.	TRBD1	15	CASSRGQGANSPLHF	TGTGCCAGCAGCCGCGGACAGGGGGCTAATTCACCCCTCCACTTT
TRBV18	TRBJ1-2	.	.	16	CASSPPMATQGRGYTF	TGTGCCAGCTCACCACCGATGGCAACACAGGGTAGGGGCTACACCTTC
TRBV4-1	TRBJ2-1	.	TRBD2	16	CASSQLAGVPYNEQFF	TGCGCCAGCAGCCAGTTAGCGGGAGTGCCCTACAATGAGCAGTTCTTC
TRBV10-3	TRBJ2-1	few	.	15	CAISESGSAGNEQFF	TGTGCCATCAGTGAGTCAGGGAGTGCAGGCAATGAGCAGTTCTTC
TRBV2	TRBJ2-3	.	.	15	CASSLDGGGTDTQYF	TGTGCCAGCAGCTTAGACGGGGGAGGCACAGATACGCAGTATTTT
TRBV5-5	TRBJ2-7	.	.	12	CASSFRSYEQYF	TGTGCCAGCAGCTTCCGGTCCTACGAGCAGTACTTC
TRBV19	TRBJ1-3	.	.	14	CASSMSGYGNTIYF	TGTGCCAGTAGTATGTCCGGGTACGGAAACACCATATATTTT
TRBV29-1	TRBJ1-2	.	.	11	CSAGGLDGYTF	TGCAGCGCCGGGGGGCTTGATGGCTACACCTTC
TRBV2	TRBJ1-1	.	.	11	CASSESLTAFF	TGTGCCAGCAGTGAAAGCCTAACAGCTTTCTTT
TRBV3-1/TRBV3-2	TRBJ2-4	many	.	16	CASSQGALEGKNIQYF	TGTGCCAGCAGCCAAGGGGCACTGGAGGGCAAAAACATTCAGTACTTC
TRBV11-3	TRBJ2-3	.	.	14	CASSFVGSTDTQYF	TGTGCCAGCAGCTTTGTCGGGTCCACAGATACGCAGTATTTT
TRBV9	TRBJ2-1	.	TRBD2	15	CASSRLAGGSNEQFF	TGTGCCAGCAGCAGACTAGCGGGAGGATCTAATGAGCAGTTCTTC
TRBV27	TRBJ2-5	once	TRBD1	16	CATNTGRDRGLETQYF	TGTGCCACCAATACGGGGCGGGACAGGGGTTTGGAGACCCAGTACTTC
TRBV7-9	TRBJ1-1	.	.	12	CASSSTNTEAFF	TGTGCCAGCAGCTCGACTAACACTGAAGCTTTCTTT
TRBV5-1	TRBJ1-3	once	TRBD1	17	CASSPAGQGAFGNTIYF	TGCGCCAGCAGCCCGGCGGGACAGGGGGCTTTTGGAAACACCATATATTTT
TRBV28	TRBJ1-1	few	.	14	CASSLSPTGSEAFF	TGTGCCAGCAGTTTATCCCCAACAGGGAGTGAAGCTTTCTTT
TRBV6-5	TRBJ2-3	once	TRBD2	16	CASSLGTSGRTDTQYF	TGTGCCAGCAGTTTGGGGACTAGCGGGAGAACAGATACGCAGTATTTT
TRBV6-6	TRBJ1-4	.	.	12	CASSYSSEKLFF	TGTGCCAGCAGTTACTCTAGTGAAAAACTGTTTTTT
TRBV28	TRBJ2-7	.	.	12	CASTPQGREQYF	TGTGCCAGCACACCGCAGGGGCGCGAGCAGTACTTC
TRBV7-8	TRBJ1-1	.	.	13	CASSRQKSTEAFF	TGTGCCAGCAGCCGACAGAAGTCCACTGAAGCTTTCTTT
TRBV14	TRBJ1-3	.	.	15	CASSHLGSSGNTIYF	TGTGCCAGCAGCCACCTGGGGAGCTCTGGAAACACCATATATTTT
TRBV7-9	TRBJ2-1	.	.	15	CASSLVWTVPEEQFF	TGTGCCAGCAGCTTAGTCTGGACAGTACCTGAAGAGCAGTTCTTC
TRBV11-3	TRBJ1-2	once	.	13	CASSIQENYGYTF	TGTGCCAGCAGCATCCAGGAAAACTATGGCTACACCTTC
TRBV24-1	TRBJ2-1	.	TRBD2	14	CATSASGRYNEQFF	TGTGCCACCAGTGCTAGCGGGAGGTACAATGAGCAGTTCTTC
TRBV2	TRBJ2-3	.	.	14	CASSEVLVQDTQYF	TGTGCCAGCAGTGAGGTACTAGTACAAGATACGCAGTATTTT
TRBV6-1	TRBJ2-7	.	.	13	CASSEAEIYEQYF	TGTGCCAGCAGTGAAGCGGAGATCTACGAGCAGTACTTC
TRBV25-1	TRBJ1-6	.	.	15	CASGTPGDHNSPLHF	TGTGCCAGCGGCACTCCGGGGGATCATAATTCACCCCTCCACTTT
TRBV29-1	TRBJ1-2	.	.	10	CSVEKGGYTF	TGCAGCGTTGAGAAGGGGGGCTACACCTTC
TRBV5-1	TRBJ2-7	.	.	13	CASSLDYQREQYF	TGCGCCAGCAGCTTGGACTACCAGAGGGAGCAGTACTTC
TRBV5-1	TRBJ2-5	.	TRBD1	16	CASSLGRTGGTETQYF	TGCGCCAGCAGCTTGGGACGGACAGGGGGCACCGAGACCCAGTACTTC
TRBV6-1	TRBJ1-1	.	TRBD1	14	CASSEQGGYTEAFF	TGTGCCAGCAGTGAACAGGGGGGATACACTGAAGCTTTCTTT
TRBV6-5	TRBJ1-2	.	.	13	CASSRTANYGYTF	TGTGCCAGCAGTCGGACAGCCAACTATGGCTACACCTTC
TRBV18	TRBJ1-1	.	TRBD1	14	CASSPDRGGTEAFF	TGTGCCAGCTCACCGGACAGGGGGGGCACTGAAGCTTTCTTT
TRBV7-2	TRBJ2-7	.	TRBD2	15	CASSRIAGGSYEQYF	TGTGCCAGCAGCCGGATTGCGGGGGGCTCCTACGAGCAGTACTTC
TRBV11-3	TRBJ2-7	.	.	12	CASSFQTYEQYF	TGTGCCAGCAGCTTTCAAACCTACGAGCAGTACTTC
TRBV9	TRBJ2-7	.	TRBD2	14	CASSVGTSGYEQYF	TGTGCCAGCAGCGTAGGGACTAGCGGGTACGAGCAGTACTTC
TRBV19	TRBJ2-7	.	.	13	CASSRGTVYEQYF	TGTGCCAGTAGCCGGGGGACAGTCTACGAGCAGTACTTC
TRBV5-1	TRBJ1-2	.	.	13	CASSLFQGLGYTF	TGCGCCAGCAGCTTGTTTCAGGGACTCGGCTACACCTTC
TRBV11-3	TRBJ1-6	.	.	13	CASSLVRSSPLHF	TGTGCCAGCAGCTTAGTGAGGAGTTCACCCCTCCACTTT
TRBV30	TRBJ1-6	.	.	13	CAWSEGGNSPLHF	TGTGCCTGGAGTGAGGGGGGGAATTCACCCCTCCACTTT
TRBV9	TRBJ1-5	.	.	14	CASSLATEDQPQHF	TGTGCCAGCAGCCTTGCTACCGAAGATCAGCCCCAGCATTTT